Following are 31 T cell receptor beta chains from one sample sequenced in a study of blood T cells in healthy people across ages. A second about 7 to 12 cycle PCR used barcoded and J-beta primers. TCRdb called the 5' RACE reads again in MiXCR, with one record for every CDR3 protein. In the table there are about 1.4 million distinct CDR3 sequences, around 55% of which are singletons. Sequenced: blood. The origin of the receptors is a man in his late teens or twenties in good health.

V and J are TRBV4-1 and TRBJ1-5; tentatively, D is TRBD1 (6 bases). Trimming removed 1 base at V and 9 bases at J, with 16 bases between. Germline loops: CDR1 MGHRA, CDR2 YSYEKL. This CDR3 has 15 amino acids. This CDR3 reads CASSQVGDNGRPQHF. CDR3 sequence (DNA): TGCGCCAGCAGCCAAGTGGGGGACAACGGACGGCCCCAGCATTTT.

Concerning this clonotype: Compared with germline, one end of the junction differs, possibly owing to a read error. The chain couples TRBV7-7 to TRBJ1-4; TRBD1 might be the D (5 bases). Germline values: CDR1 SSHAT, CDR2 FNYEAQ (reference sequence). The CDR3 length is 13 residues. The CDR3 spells CASSYGADEKLFF. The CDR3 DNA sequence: TGTGCTAGCAGCTACGGGGCTGATGAAAAACTGTTTTTT.

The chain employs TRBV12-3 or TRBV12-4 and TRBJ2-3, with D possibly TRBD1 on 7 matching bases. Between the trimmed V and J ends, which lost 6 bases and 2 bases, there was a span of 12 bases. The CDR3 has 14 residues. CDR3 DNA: TGTGCCAGCAGCCGCGGGACAGTCACAGATACGCAGTATTTT. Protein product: CASSRGTVTDTQYF.

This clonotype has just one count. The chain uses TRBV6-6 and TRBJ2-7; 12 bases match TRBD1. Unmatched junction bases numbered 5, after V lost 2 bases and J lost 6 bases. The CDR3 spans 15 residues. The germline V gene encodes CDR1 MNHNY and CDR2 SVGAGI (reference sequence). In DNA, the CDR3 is TGTGCCAGCAGTTACCGGGGACAGGGGGCAACCGAGCAGTACTTC. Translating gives CASSYRGQGATEQYF.

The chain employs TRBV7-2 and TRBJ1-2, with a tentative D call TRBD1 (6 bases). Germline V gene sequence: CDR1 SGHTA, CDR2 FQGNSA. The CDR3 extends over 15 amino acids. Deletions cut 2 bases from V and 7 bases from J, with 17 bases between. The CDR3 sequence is CASSLRSWTVGGYTF. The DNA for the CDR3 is TGTGCCAGCAGCTTAAGGTCGTGGACAGTCGGTGGCTACACCTTC.

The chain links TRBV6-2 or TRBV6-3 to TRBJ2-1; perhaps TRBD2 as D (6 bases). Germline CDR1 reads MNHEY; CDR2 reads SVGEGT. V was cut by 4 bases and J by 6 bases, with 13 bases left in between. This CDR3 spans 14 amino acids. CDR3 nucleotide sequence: TGTGCCAGCAGTTTACGGGAGACCGGCAATGAGCAGTTCTTC. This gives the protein CASSLRETGNEQFF.

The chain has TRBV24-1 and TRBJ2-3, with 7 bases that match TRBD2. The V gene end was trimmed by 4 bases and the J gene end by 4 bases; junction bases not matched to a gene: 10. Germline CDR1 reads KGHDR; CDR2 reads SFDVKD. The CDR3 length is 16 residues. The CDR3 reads CATSDSGLLTADTQYF. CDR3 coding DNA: TGTGCCACCAGTGACTCGGGACTACTCACGGCAGATACGCAGTATTTT.

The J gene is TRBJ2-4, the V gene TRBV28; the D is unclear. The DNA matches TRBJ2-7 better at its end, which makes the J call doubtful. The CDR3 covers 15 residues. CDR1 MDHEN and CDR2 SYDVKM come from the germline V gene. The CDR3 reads CASSFRPSPSYEQYF. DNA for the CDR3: TGTGCCAGCAGTTTCCGCCCTTCCCCGAGCTACGAGCAGTACTTC.

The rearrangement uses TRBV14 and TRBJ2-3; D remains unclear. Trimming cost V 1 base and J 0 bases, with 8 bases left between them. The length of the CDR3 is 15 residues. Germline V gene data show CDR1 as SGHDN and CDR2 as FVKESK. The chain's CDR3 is CASSQGLYSTDTQYF. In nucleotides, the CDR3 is TGTGCCAGCAGCCAAGGTCTATACAGCACAGATACGCAGTATTTT.

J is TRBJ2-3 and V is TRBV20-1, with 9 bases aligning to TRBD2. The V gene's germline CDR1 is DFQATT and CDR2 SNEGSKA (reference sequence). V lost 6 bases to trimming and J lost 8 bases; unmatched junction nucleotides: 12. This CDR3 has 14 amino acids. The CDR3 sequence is CSARMPSGTSTQYF. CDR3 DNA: TGCAGTGCCCGAATGCCTAGCGGGACTAGTACGCAGTATTTT.

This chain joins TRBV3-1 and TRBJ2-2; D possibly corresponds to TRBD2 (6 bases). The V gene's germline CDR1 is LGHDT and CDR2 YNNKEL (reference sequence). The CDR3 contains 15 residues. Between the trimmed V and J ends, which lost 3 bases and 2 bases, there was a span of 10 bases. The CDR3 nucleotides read TGTGCCAGCAGCCAGGGGACTTACAACACCGGGGAGCTGTTTTTT. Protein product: CASSQGTYNTGELFF.

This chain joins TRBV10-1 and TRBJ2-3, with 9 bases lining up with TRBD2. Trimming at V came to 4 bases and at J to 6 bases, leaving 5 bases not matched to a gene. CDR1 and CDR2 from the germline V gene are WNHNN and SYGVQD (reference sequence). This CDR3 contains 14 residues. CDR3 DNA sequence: TGCGCCAGCAGTGTAGCGGGAGATGCGGATACGCAGTATTTT. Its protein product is CASSVAGDADTQYF.

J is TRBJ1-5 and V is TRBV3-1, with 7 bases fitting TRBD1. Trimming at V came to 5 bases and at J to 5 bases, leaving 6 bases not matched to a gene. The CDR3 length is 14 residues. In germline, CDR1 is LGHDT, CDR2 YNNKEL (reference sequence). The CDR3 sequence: CASSGGTAYQPQHF. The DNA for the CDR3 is TGTGCCAGCAGCGGAGGGACAGCCTATCAGCCCCAGCATTTT.

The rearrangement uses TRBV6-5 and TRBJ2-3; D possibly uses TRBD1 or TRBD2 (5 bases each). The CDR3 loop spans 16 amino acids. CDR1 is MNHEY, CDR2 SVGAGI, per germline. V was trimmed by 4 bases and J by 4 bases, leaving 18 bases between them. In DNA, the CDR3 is TGTGCCAGCAGTTGGGGCTCTGGGGAGTCTCCAGATACGCAGTATTTT. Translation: CASSWGSGESPDTQYF.

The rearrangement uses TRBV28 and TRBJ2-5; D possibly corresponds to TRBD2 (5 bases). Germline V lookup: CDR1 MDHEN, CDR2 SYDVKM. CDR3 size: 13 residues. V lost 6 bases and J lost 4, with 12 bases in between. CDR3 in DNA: TGTGCCAGCAGGGGAGACTTTGGAGAGACCCAGTACTTC. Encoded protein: CASRGDFGETQYF.

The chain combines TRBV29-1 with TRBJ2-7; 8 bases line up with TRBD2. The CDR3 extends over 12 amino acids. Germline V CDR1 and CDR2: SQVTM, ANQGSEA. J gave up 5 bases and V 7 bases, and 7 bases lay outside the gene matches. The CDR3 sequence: CSAAAGVNEQYF. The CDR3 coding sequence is TGCAGCGCCGCAGCGGGAGTCAACGAGCAGTACTTC.

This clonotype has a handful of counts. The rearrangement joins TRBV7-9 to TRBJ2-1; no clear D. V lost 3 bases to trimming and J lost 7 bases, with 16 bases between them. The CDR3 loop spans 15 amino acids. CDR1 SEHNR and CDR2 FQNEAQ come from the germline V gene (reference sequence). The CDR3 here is CASSFLVAGFNEQFF. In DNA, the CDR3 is TGTGCCAGCAGCTTTCTTGTAGCCGGGTTTAATGAGCAGTTCTTC.

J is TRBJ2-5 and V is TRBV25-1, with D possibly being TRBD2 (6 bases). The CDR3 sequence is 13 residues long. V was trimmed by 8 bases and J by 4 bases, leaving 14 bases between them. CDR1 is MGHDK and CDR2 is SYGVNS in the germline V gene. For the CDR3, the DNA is TGTGCCAGCCTCCCCGGGGGAAGAGAGACCCAGTACTTC. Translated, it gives CASLPGGRETQYF. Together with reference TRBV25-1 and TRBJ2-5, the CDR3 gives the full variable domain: EADIYQTPRYLVIGTGKKITLECSQTMGHDKMYWYQQDPGMELHLIHYSYGVNSTEKGDLSSESTVSRIRTEHFPLTLESARPSHTSQYLCASLPGGRETQYFGPGTRLLVL.

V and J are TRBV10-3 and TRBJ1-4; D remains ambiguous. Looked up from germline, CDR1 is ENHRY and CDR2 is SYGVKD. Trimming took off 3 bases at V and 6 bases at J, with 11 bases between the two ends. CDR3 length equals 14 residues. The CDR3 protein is CAISDGPEHEKLFF. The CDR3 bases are TGTGCCATCAGTGACGGTCCAGAGCATGAAAAACTGTTTTTT.

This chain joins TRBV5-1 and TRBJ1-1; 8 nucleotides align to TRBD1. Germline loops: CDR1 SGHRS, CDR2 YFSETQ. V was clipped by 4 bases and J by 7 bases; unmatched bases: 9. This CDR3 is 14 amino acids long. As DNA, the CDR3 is TGCGCCAGCAGCATGACAGGGGATCGGAGTGAAGCTTTCTTT. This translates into CASSMTGDRSEAFF.

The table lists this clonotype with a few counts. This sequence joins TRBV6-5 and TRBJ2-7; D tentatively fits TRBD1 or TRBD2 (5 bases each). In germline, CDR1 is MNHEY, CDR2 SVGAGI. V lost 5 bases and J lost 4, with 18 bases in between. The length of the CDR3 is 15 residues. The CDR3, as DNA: TGTGCCAGCAGTCCGAGGGGCAGGGCTTGGTACGAGCAGTACTTC. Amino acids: CASSPRGRAWYEQYF.

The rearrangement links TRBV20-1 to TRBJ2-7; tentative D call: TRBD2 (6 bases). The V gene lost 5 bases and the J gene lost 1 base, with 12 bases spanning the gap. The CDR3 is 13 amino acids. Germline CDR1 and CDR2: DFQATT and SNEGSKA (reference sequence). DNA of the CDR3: TGCAGTGCTGGCGTTAGCGGTTCCTACGAGCAGTACTTC. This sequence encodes CSAGVSGSYEQYF.

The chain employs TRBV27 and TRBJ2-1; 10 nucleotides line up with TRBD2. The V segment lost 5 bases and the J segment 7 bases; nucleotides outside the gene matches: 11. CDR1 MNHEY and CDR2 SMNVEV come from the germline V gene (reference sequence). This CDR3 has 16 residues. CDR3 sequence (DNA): TGTGCCAGCAGTCTAGAAGTGTTAGCGGGAGGTAATGAGCAGTTCTTC. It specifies CASSLEVLAGGNEQFF.

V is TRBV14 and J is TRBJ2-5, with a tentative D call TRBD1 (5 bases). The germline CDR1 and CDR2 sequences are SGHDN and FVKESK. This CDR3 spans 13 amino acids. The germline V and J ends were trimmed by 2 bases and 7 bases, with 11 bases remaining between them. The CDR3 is CASSQPLRGTQYF. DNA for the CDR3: TGTGCCAGCAGCCAACCATTAAGGGGGACCCAGTACTTC.

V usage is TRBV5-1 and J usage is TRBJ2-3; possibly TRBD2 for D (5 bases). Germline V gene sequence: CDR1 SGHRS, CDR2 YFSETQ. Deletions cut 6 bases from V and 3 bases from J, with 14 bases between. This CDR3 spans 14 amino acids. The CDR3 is CASMWGLATDTQYF. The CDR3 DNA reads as TGCGCCAGCATGTGGGGTTTAGCGACAGATACGCAGTATTTT.

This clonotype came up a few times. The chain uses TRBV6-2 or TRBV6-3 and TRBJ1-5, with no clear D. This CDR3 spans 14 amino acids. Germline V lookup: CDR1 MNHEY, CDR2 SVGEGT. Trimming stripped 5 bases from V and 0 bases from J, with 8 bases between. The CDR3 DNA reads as TGTGCCAGCAGTGACGGAGGTAGCAATCAGCCCCAGCATTTT. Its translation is CASSDGGSNQPQHF.

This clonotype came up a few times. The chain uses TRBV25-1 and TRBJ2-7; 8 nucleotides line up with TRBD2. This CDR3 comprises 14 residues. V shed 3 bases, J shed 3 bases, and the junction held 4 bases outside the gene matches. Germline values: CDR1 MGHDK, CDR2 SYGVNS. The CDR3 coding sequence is TGTGCCAGCAGTGAGGACAGCGGGAGCTACGAGCAGTACTTC. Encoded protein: CASSEDSGSYEQYF.

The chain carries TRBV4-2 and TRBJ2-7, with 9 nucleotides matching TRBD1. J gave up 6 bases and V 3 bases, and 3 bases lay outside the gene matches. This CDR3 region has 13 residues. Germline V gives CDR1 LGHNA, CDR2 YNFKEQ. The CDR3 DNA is TGTGCCAGCAGCCACCCGACAGGGGGCGAGCAGTACTTC. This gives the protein CASSHPTGGEQYF.

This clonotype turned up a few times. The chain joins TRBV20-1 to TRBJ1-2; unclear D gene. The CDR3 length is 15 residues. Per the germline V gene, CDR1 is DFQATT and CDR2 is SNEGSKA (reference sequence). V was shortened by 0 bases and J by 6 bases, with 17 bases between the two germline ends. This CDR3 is CSAREMAQIADGYTF. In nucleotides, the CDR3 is TGCAGTGCTAGAGAGATGGCGCAGATCGCGGATGGCTACACCTTC.

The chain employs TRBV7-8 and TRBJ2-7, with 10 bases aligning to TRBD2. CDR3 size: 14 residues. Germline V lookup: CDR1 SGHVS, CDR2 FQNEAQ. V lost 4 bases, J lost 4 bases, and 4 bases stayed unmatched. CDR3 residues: CASSWTSGPYEQYF. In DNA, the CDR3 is TGTGCCAGCAGCTGGACTAGCGGACCGTACGAGCAGTACTTC.

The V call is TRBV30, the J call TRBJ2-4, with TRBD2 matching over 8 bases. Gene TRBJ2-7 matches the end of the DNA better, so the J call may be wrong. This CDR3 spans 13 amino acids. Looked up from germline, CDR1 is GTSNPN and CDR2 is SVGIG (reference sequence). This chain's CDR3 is CAWSPGTSYEQYF. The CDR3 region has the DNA TGTGCCTGGAGTCCGGGGACTAGCTACGAGCAGTACTTC.